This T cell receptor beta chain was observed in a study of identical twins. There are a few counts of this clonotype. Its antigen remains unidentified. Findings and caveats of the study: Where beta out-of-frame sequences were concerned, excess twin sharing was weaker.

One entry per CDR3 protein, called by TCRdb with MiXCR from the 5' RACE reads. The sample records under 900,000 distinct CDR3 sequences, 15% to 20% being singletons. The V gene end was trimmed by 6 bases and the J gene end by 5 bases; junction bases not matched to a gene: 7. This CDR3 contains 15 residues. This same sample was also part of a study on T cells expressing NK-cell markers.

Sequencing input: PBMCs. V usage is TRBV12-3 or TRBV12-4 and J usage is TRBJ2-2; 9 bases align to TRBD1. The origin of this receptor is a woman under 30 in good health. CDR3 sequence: CASSQGTGRTGELFF. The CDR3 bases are TGTGCCAGCAGCCAGGGGACAGGGAGGACCGGGGAGCTGTTTTTT.